The 11 T cell receptor beta chains below come from one sample, sequenced in a study of CD8+CD57+ T cells in acquired aplastic anemia. CDR3 and TCR beta VDJ profiling relied on genomic DNA as the template. MiXCR, run by TCRdb on the reads, gives a single entry per CDR3 protein. The sample consists of about 180,000 distinct CDR3 sequences, roughly 48% of them appearing once. By flow cytometry, patients selected for sequencing had shown an expansion of CD8+CD57+ cells. Sequenced sample: sorted CD4+, CD8+, or CD8+CD57+ T cells (not recorded which) from PBMCs. These receptors came from a human donor with aplastic anemia.

Notes on this clonotype: With a much larger clone just one base away, this may be a read error. V usage is TRBV12-3 or TRBV12-4 and J usage is TRBJ2-1; possible D gene TRBD1, 5 bases. V lost 5 bases and J lost 3, with 11 bases in between. The CDR3 spans 14 residues. The CDR3 coding sequence is TGTGCCAGCAGTGGGGCAGGCGACTACAATGAGCAGTTCTTC. Protein sequence: CASSGAGDYNEQFF.

This clonotype was detected many times. This sequence joins TRBV19 and TRBJ2-2; D unresolved. The V end was cut by 3 bases, the J end by 4 bases, with 9 bases between. Germline V CDR1 and CDR2: LNHDA, SQIVND (reference sequence). This CDR3 comprises 14 residues. CDR3 sequence: CASSIDVFTGELFF. CDR3 DNA: TGTGCCAGTAGTATCGACGTCTTCACCGGGGAGCTGTTTTTT.

The rearrangement joins TRBV10-3 to TRBJ1-1, with 9 bases that match TRBD1. Per germline, CDR1 ENHRY and CDR2 SYGVKD. The J segment lost 5 bases and the V segment lost 10 bases, leaving 14 bases of the junction unmatched. This CDR3 is 15 amino acids long. CDR3 nucleotides: TGTGCCACCGGGGAGACAGGGGGGGTAGGGACTGAAGCTTTCTTT. Protein sequence: CATGETGGVGTEAFF.

This clonotype was detected once. The V call is TRBV29-1, the J call TRBJ2-3; 7 bases map to TRBD2. This CDR3 contains 12 residues. V dropped 8 bases and J dropped 0; count of bases not matched to a gene: 2. CDR1 and CDR2 from the germline V gene are SQVTM and ANQGSEA. Here the CDR3 reads CSWGGSTDTQYF. The CDR3 nucleotides are TGCAGCTGGGGGGGAAGCACAGATACGCAGTATTTT.

This clonotype was observed many times. The gene calls are TRBV14 and TRBJ1-4; 10 bases agree with TRBD1. V trimming: 4 bases; J trimming: 8 bases; junction bases outside the gene matches: 10. Germline CDR1 reads SGHDN; CDR2 reads FVKESK. CDR3 length: 16 amino acids. The CDR3, as DNA: TGTGCCAGCAGCCCTGTCAGACAGGGGGCCGTAGAAAAACTGTTTTTT. It is translated as CASSPVRQGAVEKLFF.

Ten or more counts support this clonotype. The chain links TRBV20-1 to TRBJ2-7; 12 bases line up with TRBD2. The germline CDR1 and CDR2 sequences are DFQATT and SNEGSKA (reference sequence). The CDR3 is 13 residues long. V shed 6 bases, J shed 0 bases, and the junction held 0 bases outside the gene matches. The CDR3, as DNA: TGCAGTGCGACTAGCGGGAGCTCCTACGAGCAGTACTTC. Its translation: CSATSGSSYEQYF.

The sample holds many counts of this clonotype. This chain connects TRBV20-1 to TRBJ2-2; D call uncertain. The CDR3 sequence is 15 residues long. Trimming removed 0 bases from V and 2 bases from J, with 10 bases in between. From germline, CDR1 is DFQATT and CDR2 SNEGSKA (reference sequence). This chain's CDR3 is CSARDAARNTGELFF. The CDR3 DNA reads as TGCAGTGCTAGAGATGCGGCGAGAAACACCGGGGAGCTGTTTTTT.

This clonotype was recorded a few times. The chain is built from TRBV6-6 and TRBJ1-4; D not certain. This CDR3 has 14 residues. CDR1 is MNHNY, CDR2 SVGAGI, per germline (reference sequence). The V gene lost 0 bases and the J gene lost 7 bases, with 9 bases spanning the gap. The chain's CDR3 is CASSYSGSGEKLFF. The CDR3 DNA reads TGTGCCAGCAGTTACTCGGGGTCGGGTGAAAAACTGTTTTTT.

The chain has TRBV15 and TRBJ2-5; D possibly corresponds to TRBD2 (6 bases). The CDR3 is 17 residues long. Germline CDR1 is LNHNV and CDR2 is YYDKDF (reference sequence). V was trimmed by 2 bases and J by 3 bases, leaving 19 bases between them. The DNA for the CDR3 is TGTGCCACCAGCAGATCCCCGAAGAGGTGGGGGGAAGAGACCCAGTACTTC. Protein: CATSRSPKRWGEETQYF.

The chain is built from TRBV6-1 and TRBJ2-5, with D hard to call. The V end lost 2 bases, the J end lost 2 bases, and 6 bases lay between the germline ends. CDR3 length: 13 amino acids. Germline V lookup: CDR1 MNHNS, CDR2 SASEGT. The CDR3 DNA sequence: TGTGCCAGCAGTGAATTCAGGCAAGAGACCCAGTACTTC. It yields the protein CASSEFRQETQYF.

The chain is built from TRBV24-1 and TRBJ2-7, with TRBD1 matching 11 bases. The CDR3 totals 16 residues. V trimming: 0 bases; J trimming: 3 bases; junction bases outside the gene matches: 3. Germline loops: CDR1 KGHDR, CDR2 SFDVKD. The CDR3 region is CATSDLEGQGVYEQYF. The CDR3 DNA sequence: TGTGCCACCAGTGATTTGGAGGGACAGGGGGTCTACGAGCAGTACTTC.